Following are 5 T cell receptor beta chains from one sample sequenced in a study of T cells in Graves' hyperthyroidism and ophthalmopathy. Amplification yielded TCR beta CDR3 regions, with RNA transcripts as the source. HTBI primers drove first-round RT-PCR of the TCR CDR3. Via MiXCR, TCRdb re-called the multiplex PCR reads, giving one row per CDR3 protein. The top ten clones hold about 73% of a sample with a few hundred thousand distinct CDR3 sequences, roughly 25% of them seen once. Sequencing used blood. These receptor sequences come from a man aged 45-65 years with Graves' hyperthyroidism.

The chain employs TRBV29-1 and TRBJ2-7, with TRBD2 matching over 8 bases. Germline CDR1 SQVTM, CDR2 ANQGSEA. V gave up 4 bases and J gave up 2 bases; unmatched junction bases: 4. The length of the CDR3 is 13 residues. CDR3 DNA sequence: TGCAGCGTTGCTACTAGCGGAGCCTACGAGCAGTACTTC. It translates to CSVATSGAYEQYF.

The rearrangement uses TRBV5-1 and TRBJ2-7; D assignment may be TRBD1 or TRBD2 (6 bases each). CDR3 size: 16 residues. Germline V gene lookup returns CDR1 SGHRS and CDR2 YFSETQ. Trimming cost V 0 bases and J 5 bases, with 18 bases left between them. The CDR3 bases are TGCGCCAGCAGCTTGGGGGGGGCGGCAGCGGGCGACGAGCAGTACTTC. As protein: CASSLGGAAAGDEQYF.

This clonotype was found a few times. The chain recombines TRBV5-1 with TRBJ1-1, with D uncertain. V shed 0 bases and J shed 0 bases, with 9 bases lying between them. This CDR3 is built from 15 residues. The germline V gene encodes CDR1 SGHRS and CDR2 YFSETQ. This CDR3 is CASSLDQNMNTEAFF. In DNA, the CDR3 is TGCGCCAGCAGCTTGGATCAGAACATGAACACTGAAGCTTTCTTT.

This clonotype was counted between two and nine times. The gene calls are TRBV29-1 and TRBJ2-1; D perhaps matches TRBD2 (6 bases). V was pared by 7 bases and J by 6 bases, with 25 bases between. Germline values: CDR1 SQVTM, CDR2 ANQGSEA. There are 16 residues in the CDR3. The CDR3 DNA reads TGCAGCGACCTAGAGCCGGGAGCCCGAAACCCCAATGAGCAGTTCTTC. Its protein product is CSDLEPGARNPNEQFF.

DNA for the CDR3: TGCAGCGTTGGAGGTTTTAGCGGGAACACCGGGGAGCTGTTTTTT. Translating it yields CSVGGFSGNTGELFF. V is TRBV29-1 and J is TRBJ2-2; D is possibly TRBD2 (6 bases). The CDR3 totals 15 residues. Per the germline V gene, CDR1 is SQVTM and CDR2 is ANQGSEA. Trimming shortened V by 4 bases and J by 1 base, and 13 bases separated the two germline ends.